The 29 T cell receptor beta chains listed next were all sequenced from one sample in a study of blood T cell repertoires in COVID-19. The protocol was immunoSEQ multiplex PCR, while the TCRdb copy is restricted to in-frame clones and leaves out a portion. The data contain 150,000 to 200,000 clones, approximately 84% of them seen just once; the ten biggest clones take up less than 3%. Sequencing used peripheral blood. Every receptor here comes from a human donor with acute or convalescent COVID-19. The donor label of this sample is uncertain.

This clone was observed a handful of times. CDR3 loop: CASSATQTGGEQYF. CDR3 DNA sequence: TGTGCCAGCAGCGCCACACAGACAGGGGGAGAGCAGTACTTC. V usage is TRBV9 and J usage is TRBJ2-7, with TRBD1 matching 9 bases. The CDR3 runs 14 residues. The V segment lost 3 bases and the J segment 7 bases; nucleotides outside the gene matches: 8. Germline V CDR1 and CDR2: SGDLS, YYNGEE.

The sample holds one count of this clone. The rearrangement joins TRBV28 to TRBJ1-6; 9 bases agree with TRBD1. The germline CDR1 and CDR2 sequences are MDHEN and SYDVKM. The CDR3 covers 14 residues. V trimming: 6 bases; J trimming: 9 bases; junction bases outside the gene matches: 6. The CDR3 coding sequence is TGTGCCAGCAGCTTACAGGGGGCGGGTTCACCCCTCCACTTT. Its translation is CASSLQGAGSPLHF.

The CDR3 coding sequence is TGCAGTGCTCGTGAGGCAGGGCTGAGCAATCAGCCCCAGCATTTT. Amino acid sequence: CSAREAGLSNQPQHF. The chain links TRBV20-1 to TRBJ1-5; possibly TRBD1 for D (5 bases). Trimming cost V 5 bases and J 1 base, with 15 bases left between them. The CDR3 extends over 15 amino acids. CDR1 and CDR2 from the germline V gene are DFQATT and SNEGSKA (reference sequence).

The genes are TRBV7-8 and TRBJ2-5; 9 bases match TRBD1. The CDR3 totals 21 residues. V dropped 5 bases and J dropped 1; count of bases not matched to a gene: 23. Germline values: CDR1 SGHVS, CDR2 FQNEAQ. The CDR3, as DNA: TGTGCCAGCAGCCTGCCCTTTAGGACAGGGGTTCGGGGCGAATCCCAAGAGACCCAGTACTTC. It encodes CASSLPFRTGVRGESQETQYF.

The chain is built from TRBV18 and TRBJ2-7, with 8 bases matching TRBD1. With V trimmed by 3 bases and J by 6 bases, 7 bases remained unmatched. Germline V gene sequence: CDR1 KGHSH, CDR2 LQKENI. The CDR3 loop spans 14 amino acids. In DNA form, the CDR3 reads TGTGCCAGCTCACCCAATACAGGGGGAGGCGAGCAGTACTTC. Protein: CASSPNTGGGEQYF.

The V and J genes are TRBV2 and TRBJ2-6; TRBD2 is a possible D gene (6 bases). Trimming removed 7 bases from V and 4 bases from J, with 17 bases in between. This CDR3 has 16 amino acids. CDR1 is SNHLY, CDR2 FYNNEI, per germline. CDR3 in amino acids: CASIVKPGVGANVLTF. The CDR3, as DNA: TGTGCCAGCATAGTTAAACCGGGAGTCGGGGCCAACGTCCTGACTTTC.

The rearrangement links TRBV5-4 to TRBJ1-6; 7 bases are a match to TRBD1. The CDR3 extends over 15 amino acids. After removal of 0 bases from V and 7 bases from J, the junction contained 4 bases not matched to a gene. Germline CDR1 reads SGHNT; CDR2 reads YYREEE (reference sequence). The CDR3 sequence is CASSLGRGLNSPLHF. The CDR3 DNA follows: TGTGCCAGCAGCTTGGGAAGGGGGCTAAATTCACCCCTCCACTTT.

The gene calls are TRBV28 and TRBJ2-6; D may be TRBD1 (5 bases). This CDR3 has 14 amino acids. Trimming shortened V by 9 bases and J by 4 bases, and 13 bases separated the two germline ends. Germline V gene sequence: CDR1 MDHEN, CDR2 SYDVKM. The CDR3 DNA is TGTGCCAGTTTATTCAGGGTCGGGGCCAACGTCCTGACTTTC. Amino acid sequence: CASLFRVGANVLTF.

In this sample, this clone turned up once. The chain couples TRBV30 to TRBJ1-4; 7 positions agree with TRBD1. CDR3 length: 13 residues. After removal of 1 base from V and 14 bases from J, the junction contained 10 bases not matched to a gene. Germline V gives CDR1 GTSNPN, CDR2 SVGIG (reference sequence). The CDR3 loop is CAWSDRRQGLLFF. DNA for the CDR3: TGTGCCTGGAGTGACCGCCGACAGGGACTCCTGTTTTTT.

This chain links TRBV5-6 with TRBJ1-1; D possibly corresponds to TRBD1 (5 bases). This CDR3 has 14 amino acids. V gave up 2 bases and J gave up 0 bases, with 8 bases separating them. Per the germline V gene, CDR1 is SGHDT and CDR2 is YYEEEE. The CDR3 sequence is CASSLSGMNTEAFF. CDR3 DNA sequence: TGTGCCAGCAGCTTATCAGGGATGAACACTGAAGCTTTCTTT.

V and J are TRBV7-2 and TRBJ1-1, with D uncertain. The CDR3 consists of 13 residues. The germline V gene encodes CDR1 SGHTA and CDR2 FQGNSA. Trimming left V 5 bases short and J 5 bases short, with 12 bases between. CDR3 amino acids: CASSTPRKTEAFF. CDR3 nucleotide sequence: TGTGCCAGCAGCACCCCGAGGAAAACTGAAGCTTTCTTT.

The chain joins TRBV5-1 to TRBJ2-7; 12 bases fit TRBD2. This CDR3 comprises 15 residues. The germline gives CDR1 SGHRS, CDR2 YFSETQ. After removal of 8 bases from V and 0 bases from J, the junction contained 6 bases not matched to a gene. Written as DNA, the CDR3 is TGCGCCAGTCGGTGGACTAGCGGGGACTCCTACGAGCAGTACTTC. Protein sequence: CASRWTSGDSYEQYF.

The V and J genes are TRBV2 and TRBJ1-5; a weak D match, TRBD1 (6 bases). The CDR3 covers 14 residues. Germline CDR1 and CDR2: SNHLY and FYNNEI. Trimming cost V 4 bases and J 2 bases, with 9 bases left between them. The CDR3 here is CASSVQGRNQPQHF. The CDR3 nucleotides read TGTGCCAGCAGTGTACAGGGACGCAATCAGCCCCAGCATTTT.

This chain joins TRBV5-1 and TRBJ1-1, with D perhaps matching TRBD1 (5 bases). The CDR3 totals 17 residues. CDR1 SGHRS and CDR2 YFSETQ come from the germline V gene. The ends were cut back, 4 bases at V and 1 base at J, with 20 bases in the middle. CDR3 sequence (DNA): TGCGCCAGCAGCCCCTATGCGGACCCCAGGGCGAACACTGAAGCTTTCTTT. Translating gives CASSPYADPRANTEAFF.

The rearrangement links TRBV19 to TRBJ2-7, with 10 bases lining up with TRBD2. V dropped 5 bases and J dropped 6; count of bases not matched to a gene: 4. Germline CDR1 and CDR2: LNHDA and SQIVND (reference sequence). The CDR3 is 13 residues long. CDR3 bases: TGTGCCAGTAGTGAGGGACTAGCGAGCGAGCAGTACTTC. This translates into CASSEGLASEQYF.

V usage is TRBV15 and J usage is TRBJ1-6, with D possibly being TRBD1 (6 bases). CDR3 size: 15 residues. In germline, CDR1 is LNHNV, CDR2 YYDKDF (reference sequence). V was cut by 0 bases and J by 7 bases, with 10 bases left in between. The CDR3 region is CATSRDQGSNSPLHF. For the CDR3, the DNA is TGTGCCACCAGCAGAGATCAGGGGAGCAATTCACCCCTCCACTTT. Together with reference TRBV15 and TRBJ1-6, the CDR3 gives the full variable domain: DAMVIQNPRYQVTQFGKPVTLSCSQTLNHNVMYWYQQKSSQAPKLLFHYYDKDFNNEADTPDNFQSRRPNTSFCFLDIRSPGLGDTAMYLCATSRDQGSNSPLHFGNGTRLTVT.

This chain joins TRBV28 and TRBJ2-7; TRBD1 matches 7 bases. V was pared by 6 bases and J by 2 bases, with 7 bases of the junction left unmatched. The CDR3 loop spans 14 amino acids. Germline V gene lookup returns CDR1 MDHEN and CDR2 SYDVKM. CDR3 loop: CASRTGQDAYEQYF. The CDR3 DNA is TGTGCCAGCAGAACCGGACAGGATGCCTACGAGCAGTACTTC.

The chain links TRBV11-2 to TRBJ1-2; D is uncertain. There are 13 residues in the CDR3. Trimming stripped 2 bases from V and 8 bases from J, with 12 bases between. The V gene's germline CDR1 is SGHAT and CDR2 FQNNGV. As DNA, the CDR3 is TGTGCCAGCAGCTTAATCTCCAGTTACGGCTACACCTTC. This sequence encodes CASSLISSYGYTF.

This clone was detected once. This chain joins TRBV7-8 and TRBJ2-3; D is perhaps TRBD2 (6 bases). CDR1 is SGHVS and CDR2 is FQNEAQ in the germline V gene. V lost 1 base and J 8 bases, leaving 16 bases between the germline ends. There are 15 residues in the CDR3. Here the CDR3 reads CASSLEGLPMGTQYF. In nucleotides, the CDR3 is TGTGCCAGCAGCTTAGAGGGACTCCCCATGGGTACGCAGTATTTT.

The gene calls are TRBV9 and TRBJ1-4; 8 bases are a match to TRBD1. This CDR3 comprises 15 residues. CDR1 SGDLS and CDR2 YYNGEE come from the germline V gene. Trimming took 0 bases from V and 8 from J; bases not matched to a gene: 6. CDR3 region: CASSVDGTGLEKLFF. The CDR3 DNA is TGTGCCAGCAGCGTAGACGGGACAGGTCTGGAAAAACTGTTTTTT.

The V call is TRBV20-1, the J call TRBJ2-4, with 11 bases aligning to TRBD2. CDR1 is DFQATT and CDR2 is SNEGSKA in the germline V gene (reference sequence). There are 13 residues in the CDR3. J lost 8 bases, V lost 3 bases, and 3 bases had no gene match. The CDR3 loop is CSASTSGSDIQYF. In nucleotides, the CDR3 is TGCAGTGCTAGTACTAGCGGGAGCGACATTCAGTACTTC.

As regards this clone: A read error is likely, as this CDR3 ends without the conserved phenylalanine or tryptophan. It is unclear where the CDR3 begins or ends on the DNA, so no DNA is shown, and the CDR3 is as TCRdb lists it. V is TRBV5-6 and J is TRBJ1-2; the table assigns TRBD1, which was not confirmed against the DNA. The CDR3 totals 11 residues, both ends included. The V gene's germline CDR1 is SGHDT and CDR2 YYEEEE. The CDR3 sequence: CASSLGVGAAV.

The V and J genes are TRBV3-1 (or the pseudogene TRBV3-2) and TRBJ2-3; unclear D gene. The V gene lost 5 bases and the J gene lost 2 bases, with 17 bases spanning the gap. The CDR3 sequence is 16 residues long. Germline V gene data show CDR1 as LGHDT and CDR2 as YNNKEL (reference sequence). CDR3 protein: CASSYQETKNTDTQYF. The CDR3 region has the DNA TGTGCCAGCAGCTACCAGGAAACCAAAAACACAGATACGCAGTATTTT.

This clone showed up just a few times. The chain uses TRBV18 and TRBJ1-2; no clear D gene. Trimming pared 3 bases from V and 5 bases from J, leaving 19 bases between. The CDR3 spans 16 residues. CDR1 and CDR2 from the germline V gene are KGHSH and LQKENI. The CDR3 DNA is TGTGCCAGCTCACCTGGCGGGATCGACGGTCTTTATGGCTACACCTTC. The encoded protein is CASSPGGIDGLYGYTF.

The rearrangement links TRBV2 to TRBJ1-5; the D is unclear. The CDR3 contains 13 residues. Trimming left V 6 bases short and J 0 bases short, with 6 bases between. Germline CDR1 is SNHLY and CDR2 is FYNNEI. The CDR3 here is CASRADSNQPQHF. The CDR3, as DNA: TGTGCCAGCAGGGCAGATAGCAATCAGCCCCAGCATTTT.

The V call is TRBV5-4, the J call TRBJ2-1; D may be TRBD2 (5 bases). The germline CDR1 and CDR2 sequences are SGHNT and YYREEE (reference sequence). The CDR3 length is 14 residues. The V and J ends lost 1 base and 6 bases respectively, with 11 bases between them. CDR3 residues: CASSLRLAGNEQFF. The CDR3, as DNA: TGTGCCAGCAGCTTGCGCCTAGCAGGCAATGAGCAGTTCTTC.

The chain joins TRBV27 to TRBJ1-1; D unresolved. Looked up from germline, CDR1 is MNHEY and CDR2 is SMNVEV (reference sequence). The CDR3 has 13 amino acids. V lost 5 bases and J 3 bases, leaving 10 bases between the germline ends. The CDR3 loop reads CASSPWLYTEAFF. DNA for the CDR3: TGTGCCAGCAGTCCATGGCTTTACACTGAAGCTTTCTTT.

This chain links TRBV7-2 with TRBJ2-1; TRBD2 agrees at 14 bases. The V segment lost 3 bases and the J segment 6 bases; nucleotides outside the gene matches: 4. This CDR3 comprises 16 residues. CDR1 SGHTA and CDR2 FQGNSA come from the germline V gene. CDR3 nucleotides: TGTGCCAGCAGCTTGACTAGCGGGAGGGATAGCAATGAGCAGTTCTTC. Its protein is CASSLTSGRDSNEQFF.

This clone was seen once. The V call is TRBV11-3, the J call TRBJ2-1; 7 positions match TRBD2. This CDR3 is 15 amino acids long. The V and J ends lost 1 base and 9 bases, in that order; junction bases with no gene match: 9. Germline V gives CDR1 SGHNT, CDR2 YENEEA. In nucleotides, the CDR3 is TGTGCCAGCAGCTTAGGGACTAGTGTATTAGGTGAGCAGTTCTTC. Protein sequence: CASSLGTSVLGEQFF.